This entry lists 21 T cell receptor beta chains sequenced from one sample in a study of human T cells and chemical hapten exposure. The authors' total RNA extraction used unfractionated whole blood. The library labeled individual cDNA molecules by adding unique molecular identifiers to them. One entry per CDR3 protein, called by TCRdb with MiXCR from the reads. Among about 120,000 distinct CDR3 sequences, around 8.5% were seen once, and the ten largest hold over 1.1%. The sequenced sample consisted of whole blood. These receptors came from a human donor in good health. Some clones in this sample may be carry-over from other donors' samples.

DNA for the CDR3: TGTGCCAGCTCACCACCAGGGACTAGCGGGTACCAAGAGACCCAGTACTTC. Protein: CASSPPGTSGYQETQYF. V gene TRBV18 combines with J gene TRBJ2-5; 12 positions match TRBD2. The trim removed 0 bases at V and 0 bases at J, leaving 2 bases unmatched. The germline V gene encodes CDR1 KGHSH and CDR2 LQKENI. The CDR3 has 17 residues.

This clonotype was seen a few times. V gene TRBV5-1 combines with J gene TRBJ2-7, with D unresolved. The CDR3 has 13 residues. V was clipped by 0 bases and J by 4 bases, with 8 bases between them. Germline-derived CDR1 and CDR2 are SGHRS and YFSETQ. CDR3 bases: TGCGCCAGCAGCTTGGATCTGCCGTACGAGCAGTACTTC. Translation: CASSLDLPYEQYF.

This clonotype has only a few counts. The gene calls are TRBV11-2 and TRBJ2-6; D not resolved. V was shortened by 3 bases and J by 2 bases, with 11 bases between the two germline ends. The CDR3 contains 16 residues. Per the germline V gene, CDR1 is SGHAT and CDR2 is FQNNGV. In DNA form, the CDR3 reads TGTGCCAGCAGCTTGGATCTTGGGACTGGGGCCAACGTCCTGACTTTC. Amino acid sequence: CASSLDLGTGANVLTF.

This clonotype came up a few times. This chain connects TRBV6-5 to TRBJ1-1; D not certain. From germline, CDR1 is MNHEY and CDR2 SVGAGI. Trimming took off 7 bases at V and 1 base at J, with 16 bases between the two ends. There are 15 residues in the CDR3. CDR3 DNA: TGTGCCAGCACCCCGGTGCGGCTCGCGAACACTGAAGCTTTCTTT. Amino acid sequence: CASTPVRLANTEAFF.

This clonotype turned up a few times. The CDR3 coding sequence is TGTGCCAGCTCACCACCGAGCGGAGAGAGATCCTACGAGCAGTACTTC. It is translated as CASSPPSGERSYEQYF. The rearrangement joins TRBV18 to TRBJ2-7, with D possibly being TRBD2 (5 bases). Trimming took off 0 bases at V and 1 base at J, with 13 bases between the two ends. The length of the CDR3 is 16 residues. Looked up from germline, CDR1 is KGHSH and CDR2 is LQKENI.

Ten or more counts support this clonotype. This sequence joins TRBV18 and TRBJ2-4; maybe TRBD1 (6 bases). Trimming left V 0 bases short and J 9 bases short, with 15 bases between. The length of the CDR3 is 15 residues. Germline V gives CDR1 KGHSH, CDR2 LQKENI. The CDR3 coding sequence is TGTGCCAGCTCACCACCGCAGGGGCGTGAGTCCATTCAGTACTTC. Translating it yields CASSPPQGRESIQYF. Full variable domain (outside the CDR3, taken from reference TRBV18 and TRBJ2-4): NAGVMQNPRHLVRRRGQEARLRCSPMKGHSHVYWYRQLPEEGLKFMVYLQKENIIDESGMPKERFSAEFPKEGPSILRIQQVVRGDSAAYFCASSPPQGRESIQYFGAGTRLSVL.

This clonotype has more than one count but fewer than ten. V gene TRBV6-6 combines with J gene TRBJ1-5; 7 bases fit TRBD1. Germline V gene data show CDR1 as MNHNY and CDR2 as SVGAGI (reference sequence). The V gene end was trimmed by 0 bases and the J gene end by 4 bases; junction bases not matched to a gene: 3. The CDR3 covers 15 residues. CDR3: CASSYSAGGNQPQHF. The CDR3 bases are TGTGCCAGCAGTTACTCAGCAGGGGGTAATCAGCCCCAGCATTTT.

CDR3 in amino acids: CSVVGQDVSYNEQFF. CDR3 nucleotide sequence: TGCAGCGTTGTGGGGCAGGATGTCAGCTACAATGAGCAGTTCTTC. The J gene is TRBJ2-1, the V gene TRBV29-1, with a tentative D call TRBD1 (5 bases). The CDR3 is 15 amino acids. Deletions cut 4 bases from V and 3 bases from J, with 16 bases between. Germline loops: CDR1 SQVTM, CDR2 ANQGSEA.

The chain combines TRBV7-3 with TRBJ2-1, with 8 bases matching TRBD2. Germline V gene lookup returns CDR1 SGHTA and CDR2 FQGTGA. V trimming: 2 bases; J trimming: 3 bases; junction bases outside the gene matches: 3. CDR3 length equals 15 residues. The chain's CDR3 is CASSLGAGVYNEQFF. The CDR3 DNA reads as TGTGCCAGCAGCTTAGGAGCGGGGGTCTACAATGAGCAGTTCTTC.

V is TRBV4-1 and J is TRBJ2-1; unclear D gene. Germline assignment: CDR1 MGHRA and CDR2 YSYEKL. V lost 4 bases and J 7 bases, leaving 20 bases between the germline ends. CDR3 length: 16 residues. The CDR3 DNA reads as TGCGCCAGCAGCCCCCAGTTTGGTATCTCAGGAAATGAGCAGTTCTTC. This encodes CASSPQFGISGNEQFF.

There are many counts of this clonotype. The DNA of the CDR3 is TGTGCCAGCAGCCCTCACACTAGCGGGGGGGCCGGGGATACGCAGTATTTT. Translated: CASSPHTSGGAGDTQYF. The rearrangement links TRBV7-9 to TRBJ2-3, with 13 bases lining up with TRBD2. Trimming took 5 bases from V and 6 from J; bases not matched to a gene: 11. Germline V CDR1 and CDR2: SEHNR, FQNEAQ (reference sequence). This CDR3 has 17 residues.

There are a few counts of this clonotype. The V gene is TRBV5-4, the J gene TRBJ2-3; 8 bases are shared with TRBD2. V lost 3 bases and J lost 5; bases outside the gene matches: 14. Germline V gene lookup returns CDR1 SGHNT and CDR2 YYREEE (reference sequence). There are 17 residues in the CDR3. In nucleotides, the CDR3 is TGTGCCAGCAGCTCGGGGGTAGAAGGCGGGGGGCGAGATACGCAGTATTTT. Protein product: CASSSGVEGGGRDTQYF. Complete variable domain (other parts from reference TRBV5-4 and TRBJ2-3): ETGVTQSPTHLIKTRGQQVTLRCSSQSGHNTVSWYQQALGQGPQFIFQYYREEENGRGNFPPRFSGLQFPNYSSELNVNALELDDSALYLCASSSGVEGGGRDTQYFGPGTRLTVL.

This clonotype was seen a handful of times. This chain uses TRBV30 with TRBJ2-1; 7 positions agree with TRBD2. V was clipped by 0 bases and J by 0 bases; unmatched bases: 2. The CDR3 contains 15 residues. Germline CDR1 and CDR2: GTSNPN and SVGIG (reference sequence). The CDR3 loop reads CAWSVRGSSYNEQFF. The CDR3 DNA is TGTGCCTGGAGTGTTCGCGGGAGCTCCTACAATGAGCAGTTCTTC.

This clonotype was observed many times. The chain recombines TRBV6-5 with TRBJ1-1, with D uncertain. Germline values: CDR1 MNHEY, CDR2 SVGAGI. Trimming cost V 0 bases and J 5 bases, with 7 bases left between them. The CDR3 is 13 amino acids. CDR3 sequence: CASSYSGETEAFF. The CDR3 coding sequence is TGTGCCAGCAGTTACTCGGGAGAAACTGAAGCTTTCTTT.

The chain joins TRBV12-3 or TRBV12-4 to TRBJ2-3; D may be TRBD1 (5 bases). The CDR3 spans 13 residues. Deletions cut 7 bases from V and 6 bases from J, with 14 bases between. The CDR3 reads CASKGPEGDTQYF. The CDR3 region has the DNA TGTGCCAGCAAGGGGCCTGAAGGGGATACGCAGTATTTT.

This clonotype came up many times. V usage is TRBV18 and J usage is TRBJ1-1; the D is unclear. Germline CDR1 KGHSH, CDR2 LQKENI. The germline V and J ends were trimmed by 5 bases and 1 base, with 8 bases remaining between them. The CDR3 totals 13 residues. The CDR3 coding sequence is TGTGCCAGCTCAGGAGACCCGAACACTGAAGCTTTCTTT. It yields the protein CASSGDPNTEAFF.

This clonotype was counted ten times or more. The CDR3 DNA is TGCAGTGCTAGAGGGGCGAGGGTTACTATTACGAATGAGCAGTTCTTC. Amino acids: CSARGARVTITNEQFF. V and J are TRBV20-1 and TRBJ2-1; weak D call: TRBD2 (5 bases). The CDR3 contains 16 residues. Germline-derived CDR1 and CDR2 are DFQATT and SNEGSKA (reference sequence). V was trimmed by 1 base and J by 7 bases, leaving 20 bases between them.

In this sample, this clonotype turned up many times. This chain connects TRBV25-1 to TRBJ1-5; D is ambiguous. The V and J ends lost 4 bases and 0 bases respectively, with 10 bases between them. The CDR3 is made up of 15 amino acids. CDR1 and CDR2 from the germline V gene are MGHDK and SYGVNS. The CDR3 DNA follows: TGTGCCAGCAGTGGTTTCGGCGGTAGCAATCAGCCCCAGCATTTT. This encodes CASSGFGGSNQPQHF.

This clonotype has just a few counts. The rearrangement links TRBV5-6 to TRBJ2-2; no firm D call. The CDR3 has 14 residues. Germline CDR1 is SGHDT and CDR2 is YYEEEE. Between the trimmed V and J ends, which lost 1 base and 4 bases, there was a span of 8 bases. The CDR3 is CASSLRHSTGELFF. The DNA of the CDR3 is TGTGCCAGCAGCTTGAGACACTCCACCGGGGAGCTGTTTTTT. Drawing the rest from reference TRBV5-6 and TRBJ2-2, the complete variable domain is DAGVTQSPTHLIKTRGQQVTLRCSPKSGHDTVSWYQQALGQGPQFIFQYYEEEERQRGNFPDRFSGHQFPNYSSELNVNALLLGDSALYLCASSLRHSTGELFFGEGSRLTVL.

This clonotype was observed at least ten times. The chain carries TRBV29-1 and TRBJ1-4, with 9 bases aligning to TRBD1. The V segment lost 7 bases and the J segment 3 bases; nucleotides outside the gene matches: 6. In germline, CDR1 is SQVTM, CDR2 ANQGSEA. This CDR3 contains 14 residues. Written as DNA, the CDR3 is TGCAGCGCCGGGACAGGGCGGGCTAATGAAAAACTGTTTTTT. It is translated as CSAGTGRANEKLFF.

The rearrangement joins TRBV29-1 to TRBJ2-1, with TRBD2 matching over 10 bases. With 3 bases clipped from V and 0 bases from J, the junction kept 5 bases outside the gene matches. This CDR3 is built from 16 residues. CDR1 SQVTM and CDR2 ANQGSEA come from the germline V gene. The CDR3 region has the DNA TGCAGCGTTGAGAAGGGGACTAGCGCCTCCTACAATGAGCAGTTCTTC. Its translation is CSVEKGTSASYNEQFF.